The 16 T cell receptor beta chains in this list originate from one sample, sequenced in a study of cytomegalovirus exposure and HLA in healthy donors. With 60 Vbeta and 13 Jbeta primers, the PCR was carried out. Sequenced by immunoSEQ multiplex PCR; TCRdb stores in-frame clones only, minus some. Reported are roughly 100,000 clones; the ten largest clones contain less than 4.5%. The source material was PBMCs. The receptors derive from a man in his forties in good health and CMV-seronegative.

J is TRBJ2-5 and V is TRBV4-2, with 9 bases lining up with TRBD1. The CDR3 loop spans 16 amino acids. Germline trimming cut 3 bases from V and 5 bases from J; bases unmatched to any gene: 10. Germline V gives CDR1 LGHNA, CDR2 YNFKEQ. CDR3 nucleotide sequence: TGTGCCAGCAGCCAGAAGACAGGGGGAGGGAGGGAGACCCAGTACTTC. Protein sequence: CASSQKTGGGRETQYF.

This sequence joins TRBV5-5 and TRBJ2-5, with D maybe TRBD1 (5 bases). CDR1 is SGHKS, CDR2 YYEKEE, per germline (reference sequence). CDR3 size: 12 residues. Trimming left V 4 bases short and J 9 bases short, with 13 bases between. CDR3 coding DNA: TGTGCCAGCAGCCGCCTCGAAGGGGCCCAGTACTTC. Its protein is CASSRLEGAQYF.

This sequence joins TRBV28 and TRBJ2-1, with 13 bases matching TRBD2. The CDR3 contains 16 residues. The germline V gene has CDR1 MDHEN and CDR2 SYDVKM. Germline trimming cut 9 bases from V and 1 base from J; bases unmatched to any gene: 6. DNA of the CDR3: TGTGCCAGTGGGACTAGCGGGATTGGGTCCTACAATGAGCAGTTCTTC. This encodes CASGTSGIGSYNEQFF. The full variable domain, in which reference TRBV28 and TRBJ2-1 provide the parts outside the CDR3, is DVKVTQSSRYLVKRTGEKVFLECVQDMDHENMFWYRQDPGLGLRLIYFSYDVKMKEKGDIPEGYSVSREKKERFSLILESASTNQTSMYLCASGTSGIGSYNEQFFGPGTRLTVL.

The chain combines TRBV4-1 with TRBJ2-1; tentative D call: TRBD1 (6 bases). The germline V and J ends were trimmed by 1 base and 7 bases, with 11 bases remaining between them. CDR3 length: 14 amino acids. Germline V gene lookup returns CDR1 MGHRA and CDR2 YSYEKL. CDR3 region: CASSQAGTQNEQFF. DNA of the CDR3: TGCGCCAGCAGCCAAGCTGGGACACAAAATGAGCAGTTCTTC.

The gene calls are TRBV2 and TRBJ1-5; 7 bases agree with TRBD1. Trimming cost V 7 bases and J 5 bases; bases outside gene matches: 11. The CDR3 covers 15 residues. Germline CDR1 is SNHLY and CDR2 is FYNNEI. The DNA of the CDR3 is TGTGCCAGCACAGAGGGGGCCAACCAATATCAGCCCCAGCATTTT. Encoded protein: CASTEGANQYQPQHF.

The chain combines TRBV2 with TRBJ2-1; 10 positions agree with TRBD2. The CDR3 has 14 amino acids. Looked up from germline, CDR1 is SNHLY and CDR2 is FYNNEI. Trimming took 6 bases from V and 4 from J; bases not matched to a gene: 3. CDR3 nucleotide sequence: TGTGCCAGCAGCCCTAGCGGGGGATACAATGAGCAGTTCTTC. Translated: CASSPSGGYNEQFF.

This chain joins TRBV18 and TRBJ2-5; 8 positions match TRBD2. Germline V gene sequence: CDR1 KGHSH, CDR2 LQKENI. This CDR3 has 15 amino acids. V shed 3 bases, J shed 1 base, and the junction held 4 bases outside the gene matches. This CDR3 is CASSPFTSGQETQYF. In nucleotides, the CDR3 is TGTGCCAGCTCACCCTTCACTAGCGGCCAAGAGACCCAGTACTTC.

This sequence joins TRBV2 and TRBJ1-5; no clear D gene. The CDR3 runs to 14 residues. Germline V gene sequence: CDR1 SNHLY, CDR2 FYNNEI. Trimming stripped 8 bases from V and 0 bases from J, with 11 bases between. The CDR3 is CASRQEFSNQPQHF. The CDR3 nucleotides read TGTGCCAGCCGGCAGGAATTTAGCAATCAGCCCCAGCATTTT.

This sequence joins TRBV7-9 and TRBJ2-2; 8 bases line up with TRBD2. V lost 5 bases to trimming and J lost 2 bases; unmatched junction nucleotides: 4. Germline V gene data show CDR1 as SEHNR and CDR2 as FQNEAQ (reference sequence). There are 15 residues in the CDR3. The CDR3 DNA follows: TGTGCCAGCAGCGCAGCGGGAGTCAACACCGGGGAGCTGTTTTTT. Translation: CASSAAGVNTGELFF.

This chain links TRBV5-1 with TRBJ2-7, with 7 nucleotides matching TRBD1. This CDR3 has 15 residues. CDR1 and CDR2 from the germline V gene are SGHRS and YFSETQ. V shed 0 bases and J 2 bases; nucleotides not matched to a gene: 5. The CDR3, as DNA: TGCGCCAGCAGCTTGGGGGGACAGATTCCCTACGAGCAGTACTTC. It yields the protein CASSLGGQIPYEQYF.

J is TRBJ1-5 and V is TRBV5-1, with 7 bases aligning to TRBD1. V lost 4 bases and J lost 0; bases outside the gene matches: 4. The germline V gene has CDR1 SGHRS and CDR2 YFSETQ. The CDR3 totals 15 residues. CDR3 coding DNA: TGCGCCAGCAGCGACGGGACAGCTAGCAATCAGCCCCAGCATTTT. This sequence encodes CASSDGTASNQPQHF.

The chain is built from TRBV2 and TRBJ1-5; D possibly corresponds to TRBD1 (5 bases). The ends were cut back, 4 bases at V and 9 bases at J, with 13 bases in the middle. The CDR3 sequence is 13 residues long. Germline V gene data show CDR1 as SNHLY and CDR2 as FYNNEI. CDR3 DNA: TGTGCCAGCAGTGGACAGCGTACAGGGCCCCAGCATTTT. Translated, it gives CASSGQRTGPQHF. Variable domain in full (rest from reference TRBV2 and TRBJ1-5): EPEVTQTPSHQVTQMGQEVILRCVPISNHLYFYWYRQILGQKVEFLVSFYNNEISEKSEIFDDQFSVERPDGSNFTLKIRSTKLEDSAMYFCASSGQRTGPQHFGDGTRLSIL.

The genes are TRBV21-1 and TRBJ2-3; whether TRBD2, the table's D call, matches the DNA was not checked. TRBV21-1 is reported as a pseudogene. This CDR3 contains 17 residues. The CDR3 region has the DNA TGTGCCAGCAGCAAAGTGTTTAGGCGGGAGAGCACAGATACGCAGTATTTT. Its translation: CASSKVFRRESTDTQYF.

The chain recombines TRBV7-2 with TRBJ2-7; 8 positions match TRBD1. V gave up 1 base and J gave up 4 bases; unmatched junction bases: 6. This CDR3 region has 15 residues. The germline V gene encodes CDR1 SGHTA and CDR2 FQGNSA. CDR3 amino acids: CASSLGQGRRYEQYF. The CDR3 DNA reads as TGTGCCAGCAGCTTAGGACAGGGGCGAAGGTACGAGCAGTACTTC.

DNA of the CDR3: TGCGCCAGGCGGTGGGGGACTCCCGGGGGCAATCAGCCCCAGCATTTT. This gives the protein CARRWGTPGGNQPQHF. V usage is TRBV23-1 and J usage is TRBJ1-5; a weak D match, TRBD1 (5 bases). TRBV23-1 carries the ORF label, with uncertain function. The CDR3 is 16 amino acids. V gave up 9 bases and J gave up 2 bases, with 20 bases separating them.

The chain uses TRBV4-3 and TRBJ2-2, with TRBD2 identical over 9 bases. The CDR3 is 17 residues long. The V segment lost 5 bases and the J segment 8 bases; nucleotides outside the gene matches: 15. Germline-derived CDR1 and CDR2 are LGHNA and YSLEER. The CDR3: CASSKGKLAGGMGELFF. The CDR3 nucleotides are TGCGCCAGCAGCAAGGGGAAACTAGCGGGCGGAATGGGGGAGCTGTTTTTT.